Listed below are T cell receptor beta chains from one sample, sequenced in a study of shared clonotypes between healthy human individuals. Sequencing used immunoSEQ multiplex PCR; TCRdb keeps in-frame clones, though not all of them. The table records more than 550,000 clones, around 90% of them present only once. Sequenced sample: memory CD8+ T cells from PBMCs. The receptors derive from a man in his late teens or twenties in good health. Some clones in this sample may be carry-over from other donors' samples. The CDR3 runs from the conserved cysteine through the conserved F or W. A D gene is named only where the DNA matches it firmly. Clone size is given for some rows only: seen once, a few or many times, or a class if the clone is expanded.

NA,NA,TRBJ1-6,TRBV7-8,TGTGCCAGCAGCCAAACCGACAGAAAATCACCCCTCCACTTT,CASSQTDRKSPLHF
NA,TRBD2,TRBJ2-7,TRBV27,TGTGCCAGCAGTCGGGGGGAATCCTACGAGCAGTACTTC,CASSRGESYEQYF
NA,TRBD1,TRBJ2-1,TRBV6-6,TGTGCCAGCAGTTTCCGGGACAGGGGGATCTATGAGCAGTTCTTC,CASSFRDRGIYEQFF
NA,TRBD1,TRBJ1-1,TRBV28,TGTGCCAGCAGTCCAAGACAGGGAGGCACTGAAGCTTTCTTT,CASSPRQGGTEAFF
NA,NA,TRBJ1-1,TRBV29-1,TGCAGCGTCAACCAGGGGCCTGAAGCTTTCTTT,CSVNQGPEAFF
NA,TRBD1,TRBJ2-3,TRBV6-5,TGTGCCAGCAGCCTAAGGGACAGGGAGGCAGATACGCAGTATTTT,CASSLRDREADTQYF
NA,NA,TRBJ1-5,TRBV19,TGTGCCAGTACCCCGGACGGAGAGAGTCGGCCCCAGCATTTT,CASTPDGESRPQHF
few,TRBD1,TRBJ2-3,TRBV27,TGTGCCAGCAGCCGCCGGGGACAGGGCCGCACAGATACGCAGTATTTT,CASSRRGQGRTDTQYF
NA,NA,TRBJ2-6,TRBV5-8,TGTGCCAGCAGTTTACTACGGGTGGGTTTGAGATCTGGGGCCAACGTCCTGACTTTC,CASSLLRVGLRSGANVLTF
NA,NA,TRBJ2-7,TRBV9,TGTGCCAGCAGCGTAGGAGACAGGAACTACGAGCAGTACTTC,CASSVGDRNYEQYF
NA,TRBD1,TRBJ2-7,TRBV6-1,TGTGCCAGCAGTGAAGCGTTTTTTGACAGGGCGGGCGAGCAGTACTTC,CASSEAFFDRAGEQYF
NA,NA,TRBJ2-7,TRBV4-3,TGCGCCAGCAGCCGGGGGAGCGGGCCTCCCTACGAGCAGTACTTC,CASSRGSGPPYEQYF
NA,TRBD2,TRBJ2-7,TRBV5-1,TGCGCCAGCAGCTTGGGACTAGCGGGCCTCGAACTACTTTTC,CASSLGLAGLELLF
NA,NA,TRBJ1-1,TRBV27,TGTGCCAGCAGTTTATGGCCAGGCACTGAAGCTTTCTTT,CASSLWPGTEAFF